Below are 24 T cell receptor beta chains sequenced from a single sample in a study of CD8+ T cells in alopecia areata. Treatment of the sample: oral pan-JAK inhibitor, 5-10 mg twice daily. Sequencing used cDNA as its template, made by extracting RNA and reverse transcribing it. The protocol was immunoSEQ multiplex PCR, while the TCRdb copy is restricted to in-frame clones and leaves out a portion. This table holds 150,000 to 200,000 clones, roughly 60% found once. Sequences were derived from CD4+ T cells sorted from blood, sampled at week 24, from a patient treated with tofacitinib. The receptors were gathered from a human donor with alopecia areata.

This chain joins TRBV7-9 and TRBJ2-5; TRBD1 matches 9 bases. Germline values: CDR1 SEHNR, CDR2 FQNEAQ (reference sequence). The V gene end was trimmed by 5 bases and the J gene end by 1 base; junction bases not matched to a gene: 8. This CDR3 has 16 residues. The CDR3 here is CASSQYRGRFQETQYF. DNA for the CDR3: TGTGCCAGCAGCCAATACAGGGGGCGATTCCAAGAGACCCAGTACTTC. Using reference TRBV7-9 and TRBJ2-5 for the parts outside the CDR3, the full variable domain is DTGVSQNPRHKITKRGQNVTFRCDPISEHNRLYWYRQTLGQGPEFLTYFQNEAQLEKSRLLSDRFSAERPKGSFSTLEIQRTEQGDSAMYLCASSQYRGRFQETQYFGPGTRLLVL.

The rearrangement joins TRBV6-1 to TRBJ2-3; TRBD2 matches at 7 bases. Germline values: CDR1 MNHNS, CDR2 SASEGT. J gave up 2 bases and V 5 bases, and 4 bases lay outside the gene matches. The CDR3 contains 14 residues. The CDR3 here is CASSPGTITDTQYF. The CDR3 region has the DNA TGTGCCAGCAGTCCCGGGACTATCACAGATACGCAGTATTTT.

The chain links TRBV29-1 to TRBJ2-7, with D unresolved. V lost 1 base and J 2 bases, leaving 9 bases between the germline ends. The CDR3 loop spans 13 amino acids. From germline, CDR1 is SQVTM and CDR2 ANQGSEA. This CDR3 reads CSVEVEVTYEQYF. The CDR3 DNA is TGCAGCGTTGAAGTTGAGGTCACCTACGAGCAGTACTTC.

The gene calls are TRBV7-8 and TRBJ2-2; unclear D gene. The V end lost 1 base, the J end lost 7 bases, and 4 bases lay between the germline ends. CDR1 and CDR2 (germline): SGHVS, FQNEAQ. The CDR3 extends over 12 amino acids. CDR3: CASSLEGGELFF. The CDR3, as DNA: TGTGCCAGCAGCTTAGAGGGCGGGGAGCTGTTTTTT.

The sample holds a few counts of this clone. The V call is TRBV19, the J call TRBJ1-2, with a possible D match to TRBD1 (6 bases). Trimming removed 7 bases from V and 13 bases from J, with 22 bases in between. This CDR3 spans 13 amino acids. Germline assignment: CDR1 LNHDA and CDR2 SQIVND (reference sequence). The CDR3 coding sequence is TGTGCCAGTACCCACGGACAGAACCTCCGGGTCACCTTC. This encodes CASTHGQNLRVTF.

This clone occurred a few times. Other nucleotide sequences from this sample produce the same CDR3. The J gene is TRBJ1-3, the V gene TRBV29-1; tentative D call: TRBD1 (5 bases). The V and J ends lost 7 bases and 4 bases respectively, with 8 bases between them. CDR1 SQVTM and CDR2 ANQGSEA come from the germline V gene. The CDR3 length is 11 residues. The DNA of the CDR3 is TGCAGCGGGCGACAGGGAAACACCATATATTTT. Encoded protein: CSGRQGNTIYF.

This clone was observed a few times. This chain links TRBV2 with TRBJ2-6, with 7 bases that match TRBD1. Germline CDR1 is SNHLY and CDR2 is FYNNEI. There are 14 residues in the CDR3. J lost 2 bases, V lost 8 bases, and 3 bases had no gene match. The CDR3 DNA follows: TGTGCCAGCTCGCAGGGGGCTGGGGCCAACGTCCTGACTTTC. It specifies CASSQGAGANVLTF.

This sequence joins TRBV27 and TRBJ1-1; a possible D gene is TRBD1 (5 bases). Germline CDR1 is MNHEY and CDR2 is SMNVEV (reference sequence). The ends were cut back, 3 bases at V and 9 bases at J, with 8 bases in the middle. This CDR3 has 11 amino acids. The CDR3 bases are TGTGCCAGCAGTTTGGGACTGCAAGCTTTCTTT. Residues: CASSLGLQAFF.

The rearrangement links TRBV29-1 to TRBJ2-6; no clear D. CDR1 and CDR2 from the germline V gene are SQVTM and ANQGSEA. This CDR3 has 16 amino acids. Trimming pared 7 bases from V and 1 base from J, leaving 17 bases between. CDR3 in amino acids: CSATDYGSSGANVLTF. Here the CDR3 DNA reads TGCAGCGCTACGGATTACGGATCTTCTGGGGCCAACGTCCTGACTTTC.

V is TRBV2 and J is TRBJ1-4; no reliable D call. Between the trimmed V and J ends, which lost 6 bases and 12 bases, there was a span of 20 bases. Germline CDR1 reads SNHLY; CDR2 reads FYNNEI. This CDR3 region has 14 residues. The CDR3 nucleotides read TGTGCCAGCAGGGACTTCCGTCCCGGGATCGAACTGTTTTTT. It yields the protein CASRDFRPGIELFF.

This rearrangement joins TRBV30 to TRBJ2-5; D possibly corresponds to TRBD1 (6 bases). Germline V gene sequence: CDR1 GTSNPN, CDR2 SVGIG (reference sequence). This CDR3 spans 14 amino acids. V dropped 2 bases and J dropped 4 bases, with 14 bases sitting between them. The chain's CDR3 is CAWSYGQRGETQYF. The CDR3 nucleotides read TGTGCCTGGAGTTACGGACAGAGAGGAGAGACCCAGTACTTC.

This sequence joins TRBV2 and TRBJ1-1, with TRBD1 matching 7 bases. The germline CDR1 and CDR2 sequences are SNHLY and FYNNEI. The CDR3 sequence is 11 residues long. V shed 9 bases, J shed 4 bases, and the junction held 2 bases outside the gene matches. The CDR3 nucleotides are TGTGCCAGTCACAGGGGCACTGAAGCTTTCTTT. The encoded protein is CASHRGTEAFF.

The rearrangement links TRBV10-3 to TRBJ2-2; D gene uncertain. The CDR3 sequence is 11 residues long. The germline gives CDR1 ENHRY, CDR2 SYGVKD. V was clipped by 7 bases and J by 6 bases, with 6 bases between them. The CDR3 loop is CAITAAGELFF. The CDR3 bases are TGTGCCATCACGGCGGCCGGGGAGCTGTTTTTT.

The chain employs TRBV5-1 and TRBJ1-1, with a possible D match to TRBD1 (6 bases). V gave up 4 bases and J gave up 3 bases, with 16 bases separating them. The CDR3 has 15 residues. Germline values: CDR1 SGHRS, CDR2 YFSETQ. The CDR3 nucleotides read TGCGCCAGCAGCCGCACAGGGTCTAGGGACACTGAAGCTTTCTTT. It yields the protein CASSRTGSRDTEAFF.

This clone has just a few counts. The chain couples TRBV19 to TRBJ2-2; 8 bases are shared with TRBD1. The CDR3 has 13 residues. Germline CDR1 is LNHDA and CDR2 is SQIVND (reference sequence). The V segment lost 9 bases and the J segment 6 bases; nucleotides outside the gene matches: 6. CDR3 region: CASTTGVPGELFF. The CDR3, as DNA: TGTGCCAGCACGACAGGGGTACCCGGGGAGCTGTTTTTT.

The V gene is TRBV29-1, the J gene TRBJ1-1; 7 bases are a match to TRBD1. Per the germline V gene, CDR1 is SQVTM and CDR2 is ANQGSEA. CDR3 length: 11 residues. Germline trimming cut 6 bases from V and 11 bases from J; bases unmatched to any gene: 9. The CDR3 DNA sequence: TGCAGCGTGCTCGACAGGGCGGGGGCTTTCTTT. This gives the protein CSVLDRAGAFF.

The chain is built from TRBV6-5 and TRBJ1-2; D call uncertain. Germline V CDR1 and CDR2: MNHEY, SVGAGI. Trimming pared 2 bases from V and 2 bases from J, leaving 9 bases between. The CDR3 runs to 14 residues. CDR3 DNA: TGTGCCAGCAGTTACACTCAGACAAACTATGGCTACACCTTC. Encoded protein: CASSYTQTNYGYTF.

The table lists this clone with a few counts. This chain links TRBV29-1 with TRBJ2-7, with D perhaps being TRBD1 or TRBD2 (5 bases each). Looked up from germline, CDR1 is SQVTM and CDR2 is ANQGSEA. The CDR3 is 15 residues long. V lost 3 bases, J lost 0 bases, and 15 bases lay in between. The CDR3 sequence: CSVDLRGASSYEQYF. The CDR3 DNA reads TGCAGCGTTGACCTACGGGGCGCAAGCTCCTACGAGCAGTACTTC.

The chain uses TRBV5-1 and TRBJ2-3; D is unresolved. The CDR3 runs 13 residues. Germline values: CDR1 SGHRS, CDR2 YFSETQ. With 4 bases removed from V and 4 bases from J, the gap between germline ends came to 10 bases. CDR3 coding DNA: TGCGCCAGCAGCCCAACCATCGCAGATACGCAGTATTTT. Translated: CASSPTIADTQYF.

The genes are TRBV4-2 and TRBJ1-6; the match to TRBD1 covers 10 bases. Trimming took 0 bases from V and 9 from J; bases not matched to a gene: 5. Looked up from germline, CDR1 is LGHNA and CDR2 is YNFKEQ. There are 16 residues in the CDR3. As DNA, the CDR3 is TGTGCCAGCAGCCAAGAGAGGGGGACAGGGGCTTCACCCCTCCACTTT. Translated: CASSQERGTGASPLHF.

The chain links TRBV27 to TRBJ2-4; no clear D gene. The length of the CDR3 is 12 residues. V dropped 3 bases and J dropped 4 bases, with 4 bases sitting between them. CDR1 and CDR2 (germline): MNHEY, SMNVEV (reference sequence). The CDR3 nucleotides read TGTGCCAGCAGTTTCCCGAAAAACATTCAGTACTTC. This gives the protein CASSFPKNIQYF.

This clone has just a few counts. The chain combines TRBV6-5 with TRBJ1-6; D remains unclear. Germline values: CDR1 MNHEY, CDR2 SVGAGI. There are 12 residues in the CDR3. V lost 5 bases and J 14 bases, leaving 13 bases between the germline ends. CDR3 loop: CASSPPLGALHF. The CDR3 DNA is TGTGCCAGCAGTCCACCGCTTGGGGCCCTCCACTTT.

The chain uses TRBV11-2 and TRBJ2-3; 7 bases line up with TRBD1. The germline gives CDR1 SGHAT, CDR2 FQNNGV. The CDR3 has 14 amino acids. The junction had 3 bases not matched to a gene; V was cut back by 5 bases and J by 1 base. This CDR3 is CASSTGTGTDTQYF. The CDR3 nucleotides read TGTGCCAGCAGCACGGGGACAGGCACAGATACGCAGTATTTT.

The CDR3 reads CASSSFGGTQYF. The CDR3 coding sequence is TGTGCCAGCAGCTCTTTTGGGGGGACCCAGTACTTC. This chain connects TRBV7-2 to TRBJ2-5; D may match TRBD1 or TRBD2 (5 bases each). Germline CDR1 reads SGHTA; CDR2 reads FQGNSA. The CDR3 extends over 12 amino acids. The germline V and J ends were trimmed by 4 bases and 7 bases, with 10 bases remaining between them.